The T cell receptor (beta chain) described here comes from a study of T cell responses to AZD1222 COVID-19 vaccine. With 5 bases removed from V and 1 base from J, the gap between germline ends came to 11 bases. CDR1 is LNHNV and CDR2 is YYDKDF in the germline V gene (reference sequence). The length of the CDR3 is 14 residues. The table came from immunoSEQ multiplex PCR; TCRdb's copy has only in-frame clones and leaves some out. The sample includes almost 70,000 clones, 80% of them seen just once. This sample comprised peripheral blood, obtained 28 days after the second AZD1222 dose. The TCR was taken from an adult who received the AZD1222 COVID-19 vaccine. The genes are TRBV15 and TRBJ1-1, with D hard to call. In DNA, the CDR3 is TGTGCCACCAGCGGTCAAAGACAGAACACTGAAGCTTTCTTT. It yields the protein CATSGQRQNTEAFF.